This TCR beta chain was captured in a study of T cell responses to AZD1222 COVID-19 vaccine (dated by TCRdb to the early 2020s). Regarding the complete study: TCR sequencing covered over 230 trial participants: 207 given two doses of AZD1222 and 26 given two doses of MenACWY control vaccine. Enrollment into the trials was organized by age into subgroups of 18-55, 56-69 and 70-plus years, and those subgroups contained 148, 28 and 57 TCR-sequenced participants, respectively. What the research found in general, with its limitations: The 56-69-year group was small, and its depth increase did not reach significance, likely because of low power. CD4 TCRs associated with the vaccine covered the entire spike protein, and the dominant responses were in regions 160-218 and 743-854. Participants were mostly white British and included more females than males, and it was suggested by the authors that clonal diversity may have been underestimated. Conclusions about previously exposed vaccinees are limited, since just 5 or 6 AZD1222 recipients were seropositive for SARS-CoV-2 at baseline. A significant rise in spike-specific TCR breadth and depth was observed after two AZD1222 doses relative to day 0 and relative to MenACWY recipients. No day 14 peak-response samples were available, so repertoires were characterized only after the peak T cell response. Reportedly, almost half of the unique spike-specific TCRs recognized epitopes lying outside the regions that are mutated in the B.1.351 and B.1.1.7 variants.

Note on this clone: Its antigen remains undetermined. No per-base quality is available; no much larger clone lies one base away.

The CDR3 regions of human TCRbeta chains were analyzed by immunosequencing. In the source study's methods: TCRs in the repertoires were compared against a reference library of SARS-CoV-2-specific TCRs that had been generated with the MIRA antigen-specificity platform. Breadth was defined as the fraction of unique TCRs that were SARS-CoV-2-associated, and depth was defined as the fraction of total T cells that were SARS-CoV-2-associated. Using the MIRA data, each spike-specific TCR was assigned both to the spike region to which the TCR was reactive and to a CD4 or CD8 class. Log10-transformed breadth and depth values were compared by one-way ANOVA with Sidak's multiple comparisons tests. TCRdb provides this immuneACCESS table in a form limited to in-frame rearrangements. Some clones are lacking; in checked studies, under half of them reflect an unresolved V gene, and why the rest are absent is not known. V, J and clone size are those of that table, while D and trimming were read from the DNA. Recorded for this sample are about 120,000 clones; 85% to 95% of them occurred a single time. The ten largest clones represent approximately 5% of the sample.

This sample's time point label indicates: about 28 days (+/-7) after the second vaccine dose. AZD1222 recipients whose second dose came at about 4 weeks and those whose second dose came at about 12 weeks were combined into one group, since spike-specific TCR depth and breadth did not differ between the two schedules. The vaccinee samples were drawn from two UK trials, COV001 and COV002, one of which was a single-blind randomized controlled phase 2/3 trial testing AZD1222 (ChAdOx1 nCoV-19) in healthy adults. For TCRbeta chain sequencing, PBMC samples from trial participants were taken at day 0 and at day 28 after the second dose. This specimen consisted of peripheral blood, obtained 28 days after the second AZD1222 dose. This receptor was identified in an adult who received the AZD1222 COVID-19 vaccine.

In nucleotides, the sequence is TGTGCCAGCAGCTCCGGGACAGGCTTCGATGAGCAGTTCTTC. Translation gives CASSSGTGFDEQFF. The sequence is built from TRBV7-9 and TRBJ2-1; 8 nucleotides in the junction match TRBD1. Its CDR3 holds 14 amino acids, cysteine through phenylalanine. Only the CDR3 DNA is retained, 42 bases long and in frame from the first base. After removal of 4 bases from V and 8 bases from J, the junction retains 7 bases not matched to a gene. The germline V gene (reference sequence) yields SEHNR for CDR1 and FQNEAQ for CDR2.